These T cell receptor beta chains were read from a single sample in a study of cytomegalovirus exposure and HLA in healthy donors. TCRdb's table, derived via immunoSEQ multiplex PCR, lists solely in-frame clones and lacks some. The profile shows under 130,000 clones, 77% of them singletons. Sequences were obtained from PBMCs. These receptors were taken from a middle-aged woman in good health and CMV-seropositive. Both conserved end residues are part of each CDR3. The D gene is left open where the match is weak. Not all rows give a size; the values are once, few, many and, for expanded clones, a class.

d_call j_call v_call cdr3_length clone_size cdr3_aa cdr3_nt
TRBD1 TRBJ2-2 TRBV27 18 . CASSFRFLDRVDTGELFF TGTGCCAGCAGTTTTCGATTTCTGGACAGGGTGGACACCGGGGAGCTGTTTTTT
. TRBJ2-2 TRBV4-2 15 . CASSQGGAYTGELFF TGTGCCAGCAGCCAAGGCGGGGCCTACACCGGGGAGCTGTTTTTT
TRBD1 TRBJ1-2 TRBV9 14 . CASSPGQALGGYTF TGTGCCAGCAGCCCCGGACAGGCGCTGGGGGGCTACACCTTC
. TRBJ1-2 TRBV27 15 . CASSLAGTPAYGYTF TGTGCCAGCAGTTTAGCCGGGACACCTGCCTATGGCTACACCTTC
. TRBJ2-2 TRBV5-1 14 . CASKFQMNTGELFF TGCGCCAGCAAATTCCAGATGAACACCGGGGAGCTGTTTTTT
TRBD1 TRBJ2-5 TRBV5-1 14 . CASSPRTGLETQYF TGCGCCAGCAGCCCGAGGACAGGGCTGGAGACCCAGTACTTC
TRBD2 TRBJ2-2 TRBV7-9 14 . CASSLGLAAGELFF TGTGCCAGCAGCTTAGGACTAGCTGCCGGGGAGCTGTTTTTT
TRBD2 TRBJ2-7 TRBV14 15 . CASSLRTSGSYEQYF TGTGCCAGCAGCCTCCGGACTAGCGGGAGCTACGAGCAGTACTTC
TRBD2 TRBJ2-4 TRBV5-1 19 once CASPVGGVWPGPVKNIQYF TGCGCCAGCCCGGTGGGAGGGGTTTGGCCGGGACCTGTCAAAAACATTCAGTACTTC
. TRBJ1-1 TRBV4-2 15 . CASSRPGQPNTEAFF TGTGCCAGCAGCCGTCCGGGTCAGCCGAACACTGAAGCTTTCTTT
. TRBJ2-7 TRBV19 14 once CASSMWRRGYEQYF TGTGCCAGTAGTATGTGGCGACGGGGGTACGAGCAGTACTTC
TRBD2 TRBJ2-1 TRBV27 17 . CASRRFGTKSSYNEQFF TGTGCCAGCAGACGGTTCGGGACTAAAAGCTCCTACAATGAGCAGTTCTTC
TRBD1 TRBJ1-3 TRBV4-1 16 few CASRSTRDRASNTIYF TGCGCCAGCAGGTCAACCCGGGACAGGGCGAGTAACACCATATATTTT
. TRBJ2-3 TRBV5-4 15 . CASSHGAGITDTQYF TGTGCCAGCAGCCACGGGGCGGGGATCACAGATACGCAGTATTTT
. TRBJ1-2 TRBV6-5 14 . CASRAGGGGAGYTF TGTGCCAGCCGTGCCGGGGGGGGAGGGGCTGGCTACACCTTC
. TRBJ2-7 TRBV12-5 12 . CASGPRDSLKIF TGTGCTAGTGGTCCCCGGGACTCCCTAAAGATCTTC
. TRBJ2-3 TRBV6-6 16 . CASSPRAGVGADTQYF TGTGCCAGCAGCCCTCGGGCAGGGGTTGGGGCAGATACGCAGTATTTT
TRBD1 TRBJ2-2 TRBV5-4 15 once CASRLTGANTGELFF TGTGCCAGCAGGCTAACAGGGGCGAACACCGGGGAGCTGTTTTTT
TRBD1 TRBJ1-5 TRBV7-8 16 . CASSLAQGAISQPQHF TGTGCCAGCAGCTTAGCGCAGGGGGCGATTAGTCAGCCCCAGCATTTT
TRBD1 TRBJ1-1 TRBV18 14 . CASSPGQANTEAFF TGTGCCAGCTCACCGGGACAGGCGAACACTGAAGCTTTCTTT
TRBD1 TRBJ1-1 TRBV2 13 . CASSEGGDRGAFF TGTGCCAGCAGTGAGGGGGGGGACAGGGGCGCTTTCTTT
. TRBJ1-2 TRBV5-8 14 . CASSLGVENYGYTF TGTGCCAGCAGCTTGGGTGTAGAAAACTATGGCTACACCTTC
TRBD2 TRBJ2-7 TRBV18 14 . CASSPPGLAGEQYF TGTGCCAGCTCACCACCCGGACTAGCTGGGGAGCAGTACTTC
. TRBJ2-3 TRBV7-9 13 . CSSSHGGLDTQYF TGTTCCAGCAGCCACGGGGGTTTGGATACGCAGTATTTT
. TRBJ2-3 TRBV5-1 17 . CASSLGIGGGSTDTQYF TGCGCCAGCAGCCTGGGTATCGGCGGCGGAAGCACAGATACGCAGTATTTT
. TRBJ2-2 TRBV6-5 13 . CASSTPDTGELFF TGTGCCAGCAGTACTCCGGACACCGGGGAGCTGTTTTTT
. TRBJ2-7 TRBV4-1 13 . CASSPGPTYEQYF TGCGCCAGCAGCCCAGGGCCGACCTACGAGCAGTACTTC
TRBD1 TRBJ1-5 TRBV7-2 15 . CASSLVGQGYQPQHF TGTGCCAGCAGCTTAGTGGGACAGGGATATCAGCCCCAGCATTTT
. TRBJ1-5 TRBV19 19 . CASSTSPWVWTSGDQPQHF TGTGCCAGTAGTACTAGCCCCTGGGTATGGACGTCCGGCGATCAGCCCCAGCATTTT
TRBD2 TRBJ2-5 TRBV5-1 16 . CASSGTSGGVRETQYF TGCGCCAGCAGCGGAACTAGCGGGGGGGTCCGTGAGACCCAGTACTTC
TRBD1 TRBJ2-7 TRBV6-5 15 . CASSYWGQGAGEQYF TGTGCCAGCAGTTACTGGGGACAGGGGGCTGGCGAGCAGTACTTC
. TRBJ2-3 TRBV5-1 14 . CASSFAQVTDTQYF TGCGCCAGCAGCTTCGCACAAGTCACAGATACGCAGTATTTT
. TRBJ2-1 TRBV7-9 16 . CASSEWASSSYNEQFF TGTGCCAGCAGCGAGTGGGCTAGCAGCTCCTACAATGAGCAGTTCTTC
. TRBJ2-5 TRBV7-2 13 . CASSFIQQETQYF TGTGCCAGCAGCTTTATCCAGCAAGAGACCCAGTACTTC
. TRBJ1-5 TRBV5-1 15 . CASSPGQSDNQPQHF TGCGCCAGCAGCCCCGGACAGAGTGACAATCAGCCCCAGCATTTT
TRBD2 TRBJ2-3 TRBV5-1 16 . CASSPRLAGTTDTQYF TGCGCCAGCAGCCCCAGACTAGCGGGGACCACAGATACGCAGTATTTT
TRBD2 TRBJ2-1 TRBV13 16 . CASSPALGSGSIEQFF TGTGCCAGCAGCCCGGCCCTAGGTAGCGGGAGTATTGAGCAGTTCTTC
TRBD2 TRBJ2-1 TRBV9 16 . CASSVSSGTWGNEQFF TGTGCCAGCAGCGTATCTAGCGGGACCTGGGGGAATGAGCAGTTCTTC
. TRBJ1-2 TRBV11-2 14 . CASSSPRVIDGYTF TGTGCCAGCAGCTCCCCGCGGGTGATCGATGGCTACACCTTC
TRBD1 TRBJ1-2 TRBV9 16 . CASSVSWDRINYGYTF TGTGCCAGCAGCGTAAGTTGGGACAGGATAAACTATGGCTACACCTTC